This T cell receptor beta chain came from a study of blood T cell repertoires in COVID-19. Background on the study: Italy, Spain and the United States were the sources of the convalescent and acute COVID-19 samples.

Per the original data handling: Estimation of nucleated cell counts relied on the amplification of reference gene primers. Clones were sequenced by immunoSEQ multiplex PCR, and TCRdb holds only the in-frame ones, with some missing. D and trimming come from the DNA, and the V and J calls and clone size come from that table. The data contain just over 350,000 clones, less than 90% of them singletons. This clone was found a few times. Categorization into cohorts depended on clinical history that participants reported. CDR1 is MGHDK and CDR2 is SYGVNS in the germline V gene. Trimming took 4 bases from V and 0 from J; bases not matched to a gene: 3. This CDR3 has 15 residues.

This TCR derives from a woman in her twenties or thirties who had recovered from COVID-19. The chain carries TRBV25-1 and TRBJ2-1, with 7 bases lining up with TRBD2. Input material: PBMCs or T cells enriched from blood (not recorded which). The chain's CDR3 is CASSGREISYNEQFF. As DNA, the CDR3 is TGTGCCAGCAGTGGGCGGGAGATCTCCTACAATGAGCAGTTCTTC.